This passage covers 22 T cell receptor beta chains from one sample sequenced in a study of blood T cell repertoires in COVID-19. Clones were sequenced by immunoSEQ multiplex PCR, and TCRdb holds only the in-frame ones, with some missing. The profile shows 270,000 or so clones, 84% of them singletons. Sequenced sample: PBMCs or T cells enriched from blood (not recorded which). The source of these receptors is a man aged 45-65 years who had recovered from COVID-19.

This sequence joins TRBV7-3 and TRBJ2-3; 12 bases fit TRBD2. The CDR3 extends over 14 amino acids. Germline lookup yields CDR1 SGHTA and CDR2 FQGTGA. Losses at the gene ends were 5 bases for V and 5 bases for J; bases not matched to a gene: 2. CDR3 in DNA: TGTGCCAGCAGCCTAGCGGGAGGGGGAGATACGCAGTATTTT. Translation gives CASSLAGGGDTQYF.

V is TRBV5-1 and J is TRBJ1-6; D may be TRBD1 (6 bases). The V gene lost 0 bases and the J gene lost 10 bases, with 11 bases spanning the gap. Germline CDR1 SGHRS, CDR2 YFSETQ. The CDR3 contains 14 residues. CDR3 coding DNA: TGCGCCAGCAGCTTGGAATCAGGGGTCTCACCCCTCCACTTT. Protein product: CASSLESGVSPLHF.

The genes are TRBV28 and TRBJ1-2, with D tentatively TRBD1 (6 bases). This CDR3 is 14 amino acids long. V lost 5 bases and J lost 2, with 12 bases in between. Germline CDR1 reads MDHEN; CDR2 reads SYDVKM. DNA for the CDR3: TGTGCCAGCAGTACAGGGATTAGGAACTATGGCTACACCTTC. It is translated as CASSTGIRNYGYTF.

Points on this clone: The identical CDR3 is also encoded by other nucleotide sequences in the sample. Written as DNA, the CDR3 is TGTGCCAGCAGCTCGACAGGGAGCTCCTACAATGAGCAGTTCTTC. It is translated as CASSSTGSSYNEQFF. The chain uses TRBV7-2 and TRBJ2-1; 7 nucleotides line up with TRBD1. There are 15 residues in the CDR3. Germline CDR1 SGHTA, CDR2 FQGNSA. After removal of 4 bases from V and 0 bases from J, the junction contained 3 bases not matched to a gene.

The chain employs TRBV27 and TRBJ2-1; 9 nucleotides match TRBD1. The J segment lost 7 bases and the V segment lost 4 bases, leaving 8 bases of the junction unmatched. Per the germline V gene, CDR1 is MNHEY and CDR2 is SMNVEV (reference sequence). CDR3 length: 15 residues. CDR3 sequence reads: CASSWISGQGNEQFF. The DNA of the CDR3 is TGTGCCAGCAGTTGGATTAGCGGACAGGGGAATGAGCAGTTCTTC.

This clone occurred once. This sequence joins TRBV11-3 and TRBJ2-1; D remains unclear. CDR1 is SGHNT, CDR2 YENEEA, per germline. CDR3 size: 15 residues. V was pared by 1 base and J by 0 bases, with 7 bases between. The CDR3 reads CASSLAFSSYNEQFF. DNA of the CDR3: TGTGCCAGCAGCTTAGCTTTTAGCTCCTACAATGAGCAGTTCTTC. Supplemented by reference TRBV11-3 and TRBJ2-1, the full variable domain reads EAGVVQSPRYKIIEKKQPVAFWCNPISGHNTLYWYLQNLGQGPELLIRYENEEAVDDSQLPKDRFSAERLKGVDSTLKIQPAELGDSAVYLCASSLAFSSYNEQFFGPGTRLTVL.

This clone was observed a handful of times. The chain carries TRBV28 and TRBJ1-2, with D perhaps TRBD1 (6 bases). Germline CDR1 and CDR2: MDHEN and SYDVKM. This CDR3 contains 15 residues. Trimming removed 7 bases from V and 0 bases from J, with 15 bases in between. In DNA, the CDR3 is TGTGCCAGCACCCGCCAAGGGGGAGCTAACTATGGCTACACCTTC. Translated, it gives CASTRQGGANYGYTF.

The chain is built from TRBV6-2 or TRBV6-3 and TRBJ1-5; maybe TRBD1 (5 bases). Trimming removed 4 bases at V and 1 base at J, with 14 bases between. CDR1 and CDR2 from the germline V gene are MNHEY and SVGEGT. There are 16 residues in the CDR3. In DNA form, the CDR3 reads TGTGCCAGCAGTTCGGCCGGCGGGGCCAGCAATCAGCCCCAGCATTTT. It yields the protein CASSSAGGASNQPQHF.

The chain uses TRBV29-1 and TRBJ2-7, with D maybe TRBD2 (6 bases). The CDR3 is made up of 12 amino acids. In germline, CDR1 is SQVTM, CDR2 ANQGSEA. Trimming took 6 bases from V and 5 from J, leaving 14 bases between them. CDR3 nucleotide sequence: TGCAGCGTGGGGACTCTCGTCCACGAGCAGTACTTC. Protein product: CSVGTLVHEQYF.

V usage is TRBV4-2 and J usage is TRBJ2-5; TRBD2 matches 8 bases. The V gene end was trimmed by 1 base and the J gene end by 1 base; junction bases not matched to a gene: 5. Germline V lookup: CDR1 LGHNA, CDR2 YNFKEQ. There are 16 residues in the CDR3. This CDR3 is CASSQVTRGAQETQYF. CDR3 sequence (DNA): TGTGCCAGCAGCCAAGTGACGCGGGGGGCCCAAGAGACCCAGTACTTC.

This clone was seen more than once but under ten times. The V call is TRBV2, the J call TRBJ1-3; 10 positions agree with TRBD1. After removal of 7 bases from V and 0 bases from J, the junction contained 9 bases not matched to a gene. The length of the CDR3 is 17 residues. The germline gives CDR1 SNHLY, CDR2 FYNNEI. The CDR3 reads CASTRQGAKLSGNTIYF. CDR3 nucleotides: TGTGCCAGCACCCGACAGGGGGCGAAACTCTCTGGAAACACCATATATTTT.

In DNA, the CDR3 is TGCGCCAGCAGCTTGGAGGTGGAGGGTGAAGCTTTCTTT. It translates to CASSLEVEGEAFF. The genes are TRBV5-1 and TRBJ1-1, with D unclear. V dropped 0 bases and J dropped 7 bases, with 10 bases sitting between them. This CDR3 has 13 residues. In germline, CDR1 is SGHRS, CDR2 YFSETQ.

The genes are TRBV6-4 and TRBJ1-3, with unresolved D. The CDR3 consists of 16 residues. V was shortened by 4 bases and J by 0 bases, with 13 bases between the two germline ends. CDR1 and CDR2 (germline): MRHNA, SNTAGT. DNA for the CDR3: TGTGCCAGCAGTGTGAAGCTCGAAGACTCTGGAAACACCATATATTTT. Encoded protein: CASSVKLEDSGNTIYF.

Here the CDR3 DNA reads TGTGCCAGCAGCTCGGACAGGAAAAGGGCGAACACCGGGGAGCTGTTTTTT. It encodes CASSSDRKRANTGELFF. The rearrangement uses TRBV7-9 and TRBJ2-2; TRBD1 matches at 7 bases. With V trimmed by 4 bases and J by 0 bases, 8 bases remained unmatched. This CDR3 contains 17 residues. CDR1 SEHNR and CDR2 FQNEAQ come from the germline V gene (reference sequence).

This chain joins TRBV4-3 and TRBJ2-3; 8 bases are a match to TRBD1. J lost 2 bases, V lost 1 base, and 5 bases had no gene match. Germline V lookup: CDR1 LGHNA, CDR2 YSLEER. The CDR3 sequence is 16 residues long. The CDR3, as DNA: TGCGCCAGCAGCCAAGGATGGGGACAGGACACAGATACGCAGTATTTT. Its protein is CASSQGWGQDTDTQYF.

V gene TRBV4-2 combines with J gene TRBJ1-1, with D uncertain. The germline V gene has CDR1 LGHNA and CDR2 YNFKEQ. Trimming left V 2 bases short and J 5 bases short, with 15 bases between. The CDR3 extends over 15 amino acids. DNA for the CDR3: TGTGCCAGCAGCCAAATTTTTCCGGCGCGGACTGAAGCTTTCTTT. It translates to CASSQIFPARTEAFF.

The V gene is TRBV3-1 (or the pseudogene TRBV3-2), the J gene TRBJ1-1; weak D call: TRBD1 (6 bases). V lost 3 bases and J lost 11, with 13 bases in between. CDR1 and CDR2 (germline): LGHDT, YNNKEL (reference sequence). The CDR3 runs 12 residues. DNA of the CDR3: TGTGCCAGCAGCCACTCGGGGGGCGCGGCTTTCTTT. Encoded protein: CASSHSGGAAFF.

The chain recombines TRBV5-8 with TRBJ1-2; D unclear. The ends were cut back, 0 bases at V and 7 bases at J, with 10 bases in the middle. This CDR3 spans 13 amino acids. CDR1 is SGHTS, CDR2 YDEGEE, per germline. In DNA, the CDR3 is TGTGCCAGCAGCTTGGTCGGGGAGGGTGGCTACACCTTC. Translation gives CASSLVGEGGYTF.

This clone was found once. The V gene is TRBV7-2, the J gene TRBJ2-5, with TRBD1 identical over 10 bases. The CDR3 is 16 amino acids. CDR1 is SGHTA and CDR2 is FQGNSA in the germline V gene. V lost 3 bases to trimming and J lost 4 bases; unmatched junction nucleotides: 8. The CDR3 loop reads CASSLTGTGVRETQYF. The CDR3 DNA is TGTGCCAGCAGCTTGACCGGGACAGGGGTCAGAGAGACCCAGTACTTC. The complete variable domain, with remaining parts taken from reference TRBV7-2 and TRBJ2-5, reads GAGVSQSPSNKVTEKGKDVELRCDPISGHTALYWYRQSLGQGLEFLIYFQGNSAPDKSGLPSDRFSAERTGGSVSTLTIQRTQQEDSAVYLCASSLTGTGVRETQYFGPGTRLLVL.

The J gene is TRBJ2-2, the V gene TRBV5-1; 7 positions match TRBD2. Germline V gene sequence: CDR1 SGHRS, CDR2 YFSETQ. There are 16 residues in the CDR3. V gave up 3 bases and J gave up 0 bases; unmatched junction bases: 5. The CDR3: CASSSRGVANTGELFF. CDR3 nucleotides: TGCGCCAGCAGCTCCCGGGGGGTAGCGAACACCGGGGAGCTGTTTTTT. The full variable domain, rest sourced from reference TRBV5-1 and TRBJ2-2, is KAGVTQTPRYLIKTRGQQVTLSCSPISGHRSVSWYQQTPGQGLQFLFEYFSETQRNKGNFPGRFSGRQFSNSRSEMNVSTLELGDSALYLCASSSRGVANTGELFFGEGSRLTVL.

The chain couples TRBV7-2 to TRBJ2-2; 9 bases map to TRBD2. This CDR3 has 16 residues. V shed 4 bases, J shed 4 bases, and the junction held 7 bases outside the gene matches. Germline V CDR1 and CDR2: SGHTA, FQGNSA. The CDR3 sequence: CASSSLAGTFTGELFF. As DNA, the CDR3 is TGTGCCAGCAGCTCCCTAGCGGGGACCTTCACCGGGGAGCTGTTTTTT.

This clone was detected many times. The gene calls are TRBV4-2 and TRBJ2-3; 11 bases are shared with TRBD2. The trim removed 2 bases at V and 1 base at J, leaving 5 bases unmatched. This CDR3 is 17 amino acids long. Germline assignment: CDR1 LGHNA and CDR2 YNFKEQ. CDR3 sequence reads: CASSQYLAGGGTDTQYF. In DNA, the CDR3 is TGTGCCAGCAGCCAATACTTAGCGGGGGGGGGCACAGATACGCAGTATTTT.